The source of this TCR beta chain is a study of long-term antiretroviral therapy in people with HIV. On the study more broadly: Samples collected earliest predate the 2015 immediate-ART recommendation by about a decade.

The length of the CDR3 is 12 residues. CDR1 is SQVTM and CDR2 is ANQGSEA in the germline V gene. Trimming left V 5 bases short and J 2 bases short, with 7 bases between. Runs used v3.0 of the immunoSEQ assay and were done at survey level. The protocol was immunoSEQ multiplex PCR, while the TCRdb copy is restricted to in-frame clones and leaves out a portion. The sample has some 33,000 clones; roughly 98% are singletons. A remark on this clone: Its antigen is as yet unknown.

Study-wide results and limits: Every time point showed a repertoire led by clones expanded before ART. Repertoires with HIV possessed tighter CDR3 length spans than those of controls. Unavailable data included ART adherence, viral resistance and therapy changes (switches in treatment).

The specimen was unsorted PBMCs, collected 7.6 years after starting antiretroviral therapy. The sequence was collected from a man between 25 and 39 years old with HIV. The chain uses TRBV29-1 and TRBJ1-3; D ambiguous. This CDR3 is CSVYLAGNTIYF. The CDR3 bases are TGCAGCGTTTATCTGGCTGGAAACACCATATATTTT.